Given below is one T cell receptor beta chain in context. Its cognate antigen is unknown. This sample stems from a study of cytomegalovirus exposure and HLA in healthy donors. Overall study findings and caveats: Some TCR beta chains (roughly 160 of them) were listed as cytomegalovirus-associated. Across donors, sequencing depth was assumed by presence/absence analyses to be roughly uniform.

The PCR ran on 60 Vbeta and 13 Jbeta primers. Repertoires were generated with immunoSEQ multiplex PCR, while TCRdb's copy carries only in-frame clones and drops some. The sample has 200,000 to 250,000 clones; about 80% are singletons. The sequenced sample consisted of PBMCs. This receptor was taken from a woman aged 55-70 years in good health and CMV-seropositive.

The CDR3: CASSQGPGQNPTDTQYF. CDR3 nucleotide sequence: TGCGCCAGCAGCCAAGGACCAGGGCAGAACCCCACAGATACGCAGTATTTT. V gene TRBV4-1 combines with J gene TRBJ2-3; tentatively, D is TRBD1 (5 bases). The CDR3 has 17 residues. Germline-derived CDR1 and CDR2 are MGHRA and YSYEKL. V was shortened by 1 base and J by 2 bases, with 16 bases between the two germline ends.